This T cell receptor (beta chain) was recovered during a study of early T cells in non-severe SARS-CoV-2 infection. Study context: Sequencing was performed on bulk RNA from unsorted whole blood, leaving chains unpaired. Broader study findings: Using VDJdb, the matching emphasized anti-spike CD8 responses while missing private and CD4 specificities.

The CDR3 extends over 15 amino acids. V was shortened by 0 bases and J by 8 bases, with 17 bases between the two germline ends. Germline lookup yields CDR1 SGHRS and CDR2 YFSETQ. Unique molecular identifiers tagged individual cDNA molecules. MiXCR, applied by TCRdb to the 5' RACE reads, yields one record per CDR3 protein. The table shows tens of thousands of distinct CDR3 sequences, with 13% to 15% occurring only once. The sample holds a few counts of this clonotype. The target antigen is unknown. Sequencing was done on a sample of whole blood. The chain employs TRBV5-1 and TRBJ1-2; D remains unclear. This sequence was found in an adult who was a healthcare worker with PCR-confirmed SARS-CoV-2 infection or an uninfected control (not recorded which). The CDR3 region is CASSLATIVNSGYTF. The CDR3 DNA is TGCGCCAGCAGCTTGGCTACTATTGTAAATAGCGGCTACACCTTC.